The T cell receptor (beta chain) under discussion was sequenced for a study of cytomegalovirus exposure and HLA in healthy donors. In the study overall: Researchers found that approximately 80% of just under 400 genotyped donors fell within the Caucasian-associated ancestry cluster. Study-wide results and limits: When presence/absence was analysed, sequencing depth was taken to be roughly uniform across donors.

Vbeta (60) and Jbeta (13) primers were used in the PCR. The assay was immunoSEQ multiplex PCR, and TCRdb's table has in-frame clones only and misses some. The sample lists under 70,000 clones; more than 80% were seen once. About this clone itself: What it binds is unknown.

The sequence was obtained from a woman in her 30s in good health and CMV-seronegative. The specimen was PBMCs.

CDR3 sequence reads: CASSTSGLARDEQYF. CDR3 nucleotide sequence: TGTGCCAGCTCAACGTCGGGACTGGCGCGGGACGAGCAGTACTTC. The V call is TRBV6-5, the J call TRBJ2-7, with D perhaps TRBD2 (6 bases). Trimming shortened V by 8 bases and J by 5 bases, and 22 bases separated the two germline ends. CDR3 size: 15 residues. Germline CDR1 and CDR2: MNHEY and SVGAGI.